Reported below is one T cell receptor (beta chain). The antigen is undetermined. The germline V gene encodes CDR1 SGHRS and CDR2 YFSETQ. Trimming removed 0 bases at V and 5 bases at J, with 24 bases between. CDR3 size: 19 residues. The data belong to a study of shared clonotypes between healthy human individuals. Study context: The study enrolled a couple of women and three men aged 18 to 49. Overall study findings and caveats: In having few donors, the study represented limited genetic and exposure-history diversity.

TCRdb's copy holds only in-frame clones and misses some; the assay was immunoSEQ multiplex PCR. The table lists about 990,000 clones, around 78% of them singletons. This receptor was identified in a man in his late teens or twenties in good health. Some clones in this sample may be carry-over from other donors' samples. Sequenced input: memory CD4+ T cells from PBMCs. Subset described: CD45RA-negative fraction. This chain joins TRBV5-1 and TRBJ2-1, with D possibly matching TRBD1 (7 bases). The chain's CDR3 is CASSLVGGGYPSDDNEQFF. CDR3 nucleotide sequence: TGCGCCAGCAGCTTGGTAGGAGGGGGCTATCCAAGCGACGACAATGAGCAGTTCTTC.